This TCR beta chain was sequenced in a study of T cell repertoires in cytomegalovirus infection. The wider study: Public TCR beta signatures were indicative of both CMV infection and a matching HLA type.

J was trimmed by 10 bases and V by 3 bases; bases with no gene match: 12. The length of the CDR3 is 16 residues. TCRdb reanalysed the reads using MiXCR and keeps one entry per CDR3 protein. The sample lists around 130,000 distinct CDR3 sequences; 24% were seen once. In the case of this clonotype: What it recognizes is unknown.

Points from the study as a whole: CMV carriers with the relevant HLA were identified by cumulative public TCR beta family frequency. Dominant in the ex vivo response were TCR beta clonotypes restricted by HLA-C and specific for CMV.

The chain links TRBV12-3 or TRBV12-4 to TRBJ2-1, with TRBD2 identical over 10 bases. This clonotype was sampled from a human donor in good health (CMV status not recorded). Some clones in this sample may be carry-over from other donors' samples. Sequencing was performed on PBMCs, sequenced either directly or after in vitro stimulation (not recorded which). The CDR3 spells CASSFLGLAGVREQFF. The DNA of the CDR3 is TGTGCCAGCAGTTTTCTGGGGCTAGCGGGAGTTAGGGAGCAGTTCTTC.